This section outlines one TCR beta chain sequence together with its context. The assay was immunoSEQ multiplex PCR, and TCRdb's table has in-frame clones only and misses some. The sample holds about 170,000 clones; 90% to 95% are singletons and the top ten take roughly 3.9%. V lost 0 bases to trimming and J lost 5 bases, with 8 bases between them. In germline, CDR1 is SEHNR, CDR2 FQNEAQ (reference sequence). This CDR3 contains 14 residues. This entry comes from a study of control samples from healthy donors and cancer patients. Specimen: blood. The chain links TRBV7-9 to TRBJ1-5; no definite D call. The clonotype originates from a woman in her sixties in good health. CDR3: CASSLASGDQPQHF. As DNA, the CDR3 is TGTGCCAGCAGCTTAGCATCTGGGGATCAGCCCCAGCATTTT. Drawing the rest from reference TRBV7-9 and TRBJ1-5, the complete variable domain is DTGVSQNPRHKITKRGQNVTFRCDPISEHNRLYWYRQTLGQGPEFLTYFQNEAQLEKSRLLSDRFSAERPKGSFSTLEIQRTEQGDSAMYLCASSLASGDQPQHFGDGTRLSIL.